The clone carrying this T cell receptor (beta chain) was recorded a few times. Produced via immunoSEQ multiplex PCR; TCRdb's table is partial and in-frame only. Among about 1,900,000 clones listed, about 95% were seen once. This sample was taken from a study of shared clonotypes between healthy human individuals. It was CD45RO-negative cells, positively selected for CCR7, that made up naive CD8 cells, with terminally differentiated effector memory CD45RA+ cells excluded. The V end was cut by 2 bases, the J end by 6 bases, with 9 bases between. The CDR3 contains 13 residues. Germline V gene sequence: CDR1 SGHKS, CDR2 YYEKEE (reference sequence).

This TCR came from a man aged 18 to 30 in good health. Sequences were obtained from naive CD8+ T cells sorted from blood. This chain joins TRBV5-5 and TRBJ1-5; D possibly corresponds to TRBD1 (5 bases). CDR3 amino acids: CASSFGGAQPQHF. CDR3 bases: TGTGCCAGCAGCTTTGGAGGGGCTCAGCCCCAGCATTTT.